The T cell receptor beta chain under discussion was sequenced for a study of blood T cell repertoires in COVID-19. Per the original data handling: Reference gene primer amplification in the assay estimated nucleated cell counts. Produced via immunoSEQ multiplex PCR; TCRdb's table is partial and in-frame only. The V and J calls and clone size are taken from that table; D and trimming were inferred from the DNA. Of 130,000 to 150,000 clones listed, 81% were seen once; the top ten hold around 8.8%. The CDR3 runs 18 residues. V gave up 4 bases and J gave up 8 bases; unmatched junction bases: 16. CDR1 and CDR2 (germline): LGHNA, YSLEER.

The gene calls are TRBV4-3 and TRBJ2-1; 11 bases align to TRBD2. The TCR sequence derives from a human donor in a cohort sampled during active COVID-19. Source material: peripheral blood. The CDR3 nucleotides read TGCGCCAGCAGCCTGCGAGTCCCCACTAGCGGGAGTGCGTATGAGCAGTTCTTC. Its protein is CASSLRVPTSGSAYEQFF.